This record covers a single TCR beta chain. The antigen is not known. The sample originates from a study of T cells in Graves' hyperthyroidism and ophthalmopathy. Study conclusions and caveats: The model made its ophthalmopathy prediction, and onset followed a median around 6.9 months later.

Patients with ophthalmopathy all had a Clinical Activity Score of at least 3, a NOSPECS grade of at least 4 and duration under 3 months. Patients showing uncontrolled infection, other autoimmune disease, pregnancy or lactation were ineligible. Clinicians diagnosed patients from clinical symptoms, serum thyroxine and TRAb, thyroid ultrasound and orbital computed tomography. Germline V gene lookup returns CDR1 MNHNS and CDR2 SASEGT. The CDR3 loop spans 15 amino acids. The V end was cut by 0 bases, the J end by 10 bases, with 13 bases between. Amplification yielded TCR beta CDR3 regions, with RNA transcripts as the source. Using the HTBI primer set, a first-round RT-PCR was run on the TCR CDR3. TCRdb re-derived calls from the multiplex PCR reads in MiXCR, one entry per CDR3 protein. Among 600,000 to 650,000 distinct CDR3 sequences listed, around 20% were seen once.

This receptor was identified in a man under 40 with Graves' ophthalmopathy. The gene calls are TRBV6-1 and TRBJ1-6; D is uncertain. Sequences were obtained from blood. Here the CDR3 reads CASSEARAPRSPLHF. The CDR3 DNA reads as TGTGCCAGCAGTGAAGCGCGGGCCCCAAGATCACCCCTCCACTTT.